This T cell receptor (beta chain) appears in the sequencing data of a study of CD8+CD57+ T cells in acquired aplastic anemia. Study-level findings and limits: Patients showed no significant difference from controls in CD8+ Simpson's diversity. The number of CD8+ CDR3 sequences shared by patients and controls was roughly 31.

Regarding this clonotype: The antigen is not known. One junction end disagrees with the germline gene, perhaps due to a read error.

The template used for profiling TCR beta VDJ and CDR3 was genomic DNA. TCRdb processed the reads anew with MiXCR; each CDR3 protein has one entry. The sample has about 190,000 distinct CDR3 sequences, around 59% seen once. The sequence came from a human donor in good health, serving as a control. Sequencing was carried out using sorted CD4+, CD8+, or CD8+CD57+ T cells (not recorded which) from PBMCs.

DNA for the CDR3: TGTGCCAGCAGCATGGGACAGCCCTACGGGCAGTGCTTC. It encodes CASSMGQPYGQCF. The chain has TRBV9 and TRBJ2-7; 7 nucleotides match TRBD1. CDR1 SGDLS and CDR2 YYNGEE come from the germline V gene. The CDR3 sequence is 13 residues long.